These T cell receptor beta chains were read from a single sample in a study of T cell responses to AZD1222 COVID-19 vaccine. The assay was immunoSEQ multiplex PCR, and TCRdb's table has in-frame clones only and misses some. The sample shows 86,000 or so clones, over 85% of them seen only once. The sequencing used peripheral blood, collected on day 0 of AZD1222 vaccination. The origin of the receptors is an adult in good health. Each CDR3 is given with its conserved first and last residue. The D gene is left open where the match is weak.

v_gene,j_gene,d_gene,CDR3aa
TRBV6-4,TRBJ1-5,.,CASAQGRGQPQHF
TRBV15,TRBJ1-5,.,CATSGQGNQPQHF
TRBV3-1/TRBV3-2,TRBJ1-5,.,CASSQDLNQPQHF
TRBV7-9,TRBJ2-5,.,CASMGQGDRETQYF
TRBV3-1/TRBV3-2,TRBJ1-2,TRBD1,CASRPQGWGGYTF
TRBV7-9,TRBJ1-5,TRBD1,CASSLGPQGDNQPQHF
TRBV18,TRBJ2-2,TRBD1,CASSGQSNTGELFF
TRBV2,TRBJ1-5,.,CASRAGMRQPQHF
TRBV10-3,TRBJ1-2,.,CAISEDGNNGNYGYTF
TRBV29-1,TRBJ2-4,TRBD1,CSVTPGGAVGDIQYF
TRBV21-1,TRBJ1-6,.,CATKGQQASPLHF
TRBV4-3,TRBJ2-2,TRBD1,CASSQEPPGTGSGELFF
TRBV5-1,TRBJ1-2,.,CASSLGPGNGYTF
TRBV2,TRBJ2-7,TRBD2,CASSSGRESSYEQYF
TRBV9,TRBJ2-1,TRBD1,CASSVGTGSYNEQFF
TRBV11-3,TRBJ2-1,.,CASSSGPDNEQFF
TRBV19,TRBJ1-1,.,CAGGEVGGTEAFF
TRBV6-5,TRBJ2-7,.,CATNRDSGSYEQYF
TRBV25-1,TRBJ1-1,.,CASSGDTNTEAFF
TRBV3-1/TRBV3-2,TRBJ2-7,.,CASSQGPGSYEQYF
TRBV2,TRBJ1-2,.,CASSYRDDYGYTF
TRBV19,TRBJ1-1,TRBD1,CASSLMKLWTGGDYMDTEAFF
TRBV6-5,TRBJ1-2,.,CASSYRSGGNYGYTF
TRBV19,TRBJ1-1,.,CASSLFLNTEAFF
TRBV2,TRBJ1-2,.,CASSDGGVYGYTF
TRBV5-6,TRBJ2-7,.,CASSRTVSSYEQYF
TRBV2,TRBJ2-2,.,CASRPQGVSGELFF
TRBV14,TRBJ2-1,.,CASSQLQVYNEQFF
TRBV10-2,TRBJ2-7,TRBD1,CATDSGTGRYEQYF
TRBV10-3,TRBJ2-7,.,CAISEKLAVATYEQYF
TRBV7-8,TRBJ2-1,.,CASSLGTASNEQFF
TRBV7-9,TRBJ1-2,.,CAGGGASYGYTF
TRBV19,TRBJ1-1,TRBD1,CASSSDRGRQAFF
TRBV12-3/TRBV12-4,TRBJ1-5,.,CASSQGFDQPQHF
TRBV7-9,TRBJ1-1,.,CASSLKGRNTEAFF
TRBV9,TRBJ2-5,.,CASSVGVREGETQYF
TRBV6-6,TRBJ1-2,.,CASSFSEDYGYTF
TRBV6-5,TRBJ1-2,.,CASSYQGGYTF
TRBV9,TRBJ2-5,TRBD2,CASSVGSGGGRETQYF
TRBV2,TRBJ1-5,.,CASSGTLSNQPQHF
TRBV7-9,TRBJ1-1,TRBD1,CASSPNTGANTEAFF
TRBV12-3/TRBV12-4,TRBJ1-3,.,CASRRTGNTIYF
TRBV6-2/TRBV6-3,TRBJ1-2,.,CASSPGTANYGYTF
TRBV5-4,TRBJ1-2,TRBD1,CASSLAGGRGREGYGYTF
TRBV18,TRBJ2-3,.,CASSPPSTGTDTQYF
TRBV24-1,TRBJ2-3,TRBD1,CATSGGGRTDTQYF